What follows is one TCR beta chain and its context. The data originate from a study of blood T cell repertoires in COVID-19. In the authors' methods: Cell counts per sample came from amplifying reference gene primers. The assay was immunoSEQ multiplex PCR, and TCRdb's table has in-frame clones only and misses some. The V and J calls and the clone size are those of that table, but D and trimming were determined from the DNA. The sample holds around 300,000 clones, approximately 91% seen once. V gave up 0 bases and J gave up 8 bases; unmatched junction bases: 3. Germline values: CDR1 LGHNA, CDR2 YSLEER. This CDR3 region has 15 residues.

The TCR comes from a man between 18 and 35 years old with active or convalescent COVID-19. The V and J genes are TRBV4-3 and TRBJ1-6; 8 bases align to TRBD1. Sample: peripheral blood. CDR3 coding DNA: TGCGCCAGCAGCCAAGAAGGACAGGGCTATTCACCCCTCCACTTT. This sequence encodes CASSQEGQGYSPLHF.